This T cell receptor beta chain was recorded in a study of cytotoxic CD8 clonotypes in ibrutinib-treated CLL. Only in-frame clones appear in the TCRdb table, and some are missing; sequencing was by immunoSEQ multiplex PCR. The sample holds about 200,000 clones, 75% to 85% seen once. Trimming took off 4 bases at V and 6 bases at J, with 26 bases between the two ends. Germline-derived CDR1 and CDR2 are SGHAT and FQNNGV. The CDR3 contains 18 residues. V is TRBV11-2 and J is TRBJ2-3; D not certain. The TCR was taken from a human donor with chronic lymphocytic leukemia. The sequences come from PBMCs, collected after 12 months of ibrutinib treatment. The CDR3 here is CASSSHSDPFRATDTQYF. Here the CDR3 DNA reads TGTGCCAGCAGCTCCCACTCGGACCCCTTTAGGGCCACGGATACGCAGTATTTT.